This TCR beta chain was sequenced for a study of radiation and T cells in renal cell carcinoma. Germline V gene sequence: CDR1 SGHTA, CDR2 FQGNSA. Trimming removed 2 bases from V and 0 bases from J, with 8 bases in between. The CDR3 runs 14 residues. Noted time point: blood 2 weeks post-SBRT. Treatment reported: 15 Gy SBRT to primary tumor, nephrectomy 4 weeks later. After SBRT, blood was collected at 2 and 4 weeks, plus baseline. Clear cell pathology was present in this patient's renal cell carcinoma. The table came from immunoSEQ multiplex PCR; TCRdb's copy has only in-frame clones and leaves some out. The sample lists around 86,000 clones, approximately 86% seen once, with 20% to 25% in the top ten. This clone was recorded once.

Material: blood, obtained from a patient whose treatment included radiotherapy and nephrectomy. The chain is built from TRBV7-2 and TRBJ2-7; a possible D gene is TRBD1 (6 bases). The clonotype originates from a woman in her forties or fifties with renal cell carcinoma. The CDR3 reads CASSLPGHSYEQYF. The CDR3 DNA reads TGTGCCAGCAGCTTACCGGGACACTCCTACGAGCAGTACTTC.